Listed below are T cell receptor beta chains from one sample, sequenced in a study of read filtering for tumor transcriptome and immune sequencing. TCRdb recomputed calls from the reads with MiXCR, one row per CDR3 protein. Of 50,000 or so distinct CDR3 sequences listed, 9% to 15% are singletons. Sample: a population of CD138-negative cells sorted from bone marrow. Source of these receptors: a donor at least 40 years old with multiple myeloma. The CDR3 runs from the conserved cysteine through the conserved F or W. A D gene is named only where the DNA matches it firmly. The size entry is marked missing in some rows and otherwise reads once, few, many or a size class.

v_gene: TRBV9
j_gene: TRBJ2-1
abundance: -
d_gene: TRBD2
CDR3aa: CASSVGGLGSIHEQFF
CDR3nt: TGTGCCAGCAGCGTAGGGGGACTAGGTAGCATTCATGAGCAGTTCTTC

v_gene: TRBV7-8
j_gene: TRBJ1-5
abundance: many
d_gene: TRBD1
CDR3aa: CASSPGTGRNQPQHF
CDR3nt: TGTGCCAGCAGCCCTGGGACAGGGCGCAATCAGCCCCAGCATTTT

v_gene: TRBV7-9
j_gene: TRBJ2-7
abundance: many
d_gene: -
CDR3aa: CASSSPPGEQYF
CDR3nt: TGTGCCAGCAGCTCTCCCCCCGGCGAGCAGTACTTC

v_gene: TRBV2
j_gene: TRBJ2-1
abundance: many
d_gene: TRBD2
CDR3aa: CASSIAGEQFF
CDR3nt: TGTGCCAGCAGTATAGCGGGGGAGCAGTTCTTC

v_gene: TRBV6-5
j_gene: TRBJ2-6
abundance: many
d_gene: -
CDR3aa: CASSYSFPGTGANVLTF
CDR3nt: TGTGCCAGCAGTTACTCGTTTCCTGGAACTGGGGCCAACGTCCTGACTTTC

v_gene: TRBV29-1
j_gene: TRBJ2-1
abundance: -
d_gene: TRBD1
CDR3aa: CSVSTRDRPDGQFF
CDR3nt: TGCAGCGTTTCTACCCGGGACAGGCCCGATGGGCAGTTCTTC

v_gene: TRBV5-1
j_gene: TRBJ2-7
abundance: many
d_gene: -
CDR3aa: CASSFTRGDSYEQYF
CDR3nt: TGCGCCAGCAGCTTCACCAGGGGCGACTCCTACGAGCAGTACTTC

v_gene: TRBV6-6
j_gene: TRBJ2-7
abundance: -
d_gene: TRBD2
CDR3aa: CASSYPSGGAYEQYF
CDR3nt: TGTGCCAGCAGTTACCCTAGCGGGGGAGCCTACGAGCAGTACTTC

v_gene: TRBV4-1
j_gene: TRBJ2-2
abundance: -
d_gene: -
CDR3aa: CASSQQWSGELFF
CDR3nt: TGCGCCAGCAGCCAGCAGTGGTCCGGGGAGCTGTTTTTT

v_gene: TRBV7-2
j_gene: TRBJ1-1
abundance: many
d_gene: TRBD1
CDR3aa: CASSQPGQGAGEAFF
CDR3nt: TGTGCCAGCAGCCAGCCGGGACAGGGGGCGGGTGAAGCTTTCTTT

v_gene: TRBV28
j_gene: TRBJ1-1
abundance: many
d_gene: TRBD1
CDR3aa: CASTPMGGGWTEAFF
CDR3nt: TGTGCCAGCACTCCGATGGGAGGGGGCTGGACTGAAGCTTTCTTT

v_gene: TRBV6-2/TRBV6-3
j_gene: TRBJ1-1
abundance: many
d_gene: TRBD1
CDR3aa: CASSPRQGLNTEAFF
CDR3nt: TGTGCCAGCAGCCCCCGACAGGGATTGAACACTGAAGCTTTCTTT

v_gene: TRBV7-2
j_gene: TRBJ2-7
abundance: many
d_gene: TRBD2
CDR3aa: CASSPQGGGGEEQYF
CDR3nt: TGTGCCAGCAGCCCGCAAGGCGGGGGGGGCGAGGAGCAGTACTTC

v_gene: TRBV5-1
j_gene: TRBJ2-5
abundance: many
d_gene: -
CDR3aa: CASRQGSGETQYF
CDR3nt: TGCGCCAGCAGGCAAGGATCAGGAGAGACCCAGTACTTC

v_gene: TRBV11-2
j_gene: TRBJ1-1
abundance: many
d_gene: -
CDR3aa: CASSLMGMNTEAFF
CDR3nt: TGTGCCAGCAGCTTAATGGGCATGAACACTGAAGCTTTCTTT

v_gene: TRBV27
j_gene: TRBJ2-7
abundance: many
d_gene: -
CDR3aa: CASSSDGGEQYF
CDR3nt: TGTGCCAGCAGTTCGGACGGAGGCGAGCAGTACTTC

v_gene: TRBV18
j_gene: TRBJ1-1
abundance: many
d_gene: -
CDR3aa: CASSPGNRNTEAFF
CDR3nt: TGTGCCAGCTCACCAGGCAACAGGAACACTGAAGCTTTCTTT

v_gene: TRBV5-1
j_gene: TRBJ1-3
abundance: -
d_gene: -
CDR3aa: CASSFAPGNTIYF
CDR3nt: TGCGCCAGCAGCTTTGCCCCCGGAAACACCATATATTTT

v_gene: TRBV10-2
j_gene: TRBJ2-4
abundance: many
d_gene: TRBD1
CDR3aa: CASKPGQGLTKNIQYF
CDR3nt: TGCGCCAGCAAACCGGGACAGGGTCTAACCAAAAACATTCAGTACTTC

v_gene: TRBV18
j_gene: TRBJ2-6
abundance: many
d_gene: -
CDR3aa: CASSPDSGANVLTF
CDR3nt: TGTGCCAGCTCACCAGACTCTGGGGCCAACGTCCTGACTTTC

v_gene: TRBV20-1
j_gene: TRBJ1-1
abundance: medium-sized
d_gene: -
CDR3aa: CSARDSRHMNTEAFF
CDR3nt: TGCAGTGCTAGAGATTCGCGACATATGAACACTGAAGCTTTCTTT

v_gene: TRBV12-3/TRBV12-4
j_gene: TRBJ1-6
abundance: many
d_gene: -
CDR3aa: CASSLQGTNSPLHF
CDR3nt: TGTGCCAGCAGTTTGCAGGGGACCAATTCACCCCTCCACTTT

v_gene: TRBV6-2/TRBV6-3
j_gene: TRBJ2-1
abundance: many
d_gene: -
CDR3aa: CASSDPSDYRSYNEQFF
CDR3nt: TGTGCCAGCAGTGACCCCTCGGACTATCGCTCCTACAATGAGCAGTTCTTC

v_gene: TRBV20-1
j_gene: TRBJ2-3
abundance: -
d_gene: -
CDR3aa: CRAVGVYTDTQYF
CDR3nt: TGCAGGGCCGTGGGGGTGTATACAGATACGCAGTATTTT

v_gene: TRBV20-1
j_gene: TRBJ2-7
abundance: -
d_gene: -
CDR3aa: CSARVGGRIVYEQYF
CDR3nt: TGCAGTGCTAGAGTGGGGGGGCGAATCGTCTACGAGCAGTACTTC

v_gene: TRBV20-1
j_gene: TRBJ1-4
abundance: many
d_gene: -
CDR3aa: CSAREEAQLGEKLFF
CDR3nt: TGCAGTGCTAGAGAGGAAGCGCAGTTGGGGGAAAAACTGTTTTTT

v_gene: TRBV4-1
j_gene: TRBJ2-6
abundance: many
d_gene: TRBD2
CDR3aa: CASSHLGLAGAHSGANVLTF
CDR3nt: TGCGCCAGCAGCCACCTGGGACTAGCGGGGGCTCACTCTGGGGCCAACGTCCTGACTTTC

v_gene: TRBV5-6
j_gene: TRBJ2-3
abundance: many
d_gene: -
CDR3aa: CASSPSGPNTDTQYF
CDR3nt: TGTGCCAGCAGTCCAAGTGGGCCTAACACAGATACGCAGTATTTT

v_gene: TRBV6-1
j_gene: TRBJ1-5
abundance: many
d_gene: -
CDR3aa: CASSEAIKGNQPQHF
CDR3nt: TGTGCCAGCAGTGAAGCGATAAAGGGCAATCAGCCCCAGCATTTT

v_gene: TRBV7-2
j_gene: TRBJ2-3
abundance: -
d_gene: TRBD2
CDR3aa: CASSPGLAGVDTQYF
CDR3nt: TGTGCCAGCAGCCCGGGACTAGCGGGGGTAGATACGCAGTATTTT

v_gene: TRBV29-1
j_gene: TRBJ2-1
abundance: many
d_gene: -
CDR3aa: CSGEEGNNEQFF
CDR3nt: TGCAGCGGAGAGGAAGGAAACAATGAGCAGTTCTTC

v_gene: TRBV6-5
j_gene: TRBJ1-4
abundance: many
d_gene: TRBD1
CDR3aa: CASSDRGQSNEKLFF
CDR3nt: TGTGCCAGCAGTGACAGGGGGCAATCTAATGAAAAACTGTTTTTT

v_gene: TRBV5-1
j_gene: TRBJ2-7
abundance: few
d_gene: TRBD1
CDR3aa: CASSGQADSYEQYF
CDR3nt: TGCGCCAGCAGCGGACAGGCGGATTCCTACGAGCAGTACTTC

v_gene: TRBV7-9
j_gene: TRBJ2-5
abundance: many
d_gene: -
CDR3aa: CASSLSMAQETQYF
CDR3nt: TGTGCCAGCAGCTTATCAATGGCACAAGAGACCCAGTACTTC

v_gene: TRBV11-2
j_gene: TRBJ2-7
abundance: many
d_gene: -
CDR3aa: CASSAYRVTRSYEQYF
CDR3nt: TGTGCCAGCAGCGCCTACAGGGTCACCCGCTCCTACGAGCAGTACTTC